The clone carrying this T cell receptor beta chain was recorded a few times. Researchers ran the PCR with 60 Vbeta and 13 Jbeta primers. The data were produced by immunoSEQ multiplex PCR, yet TCRdb's version contains in-frame clones alone and is incomplete. The sample contains 180,000 or so clones, about 9.4% of which appear only once. The sample is drawn from a study of cytomegalovirus exposure and HLA in healthy donors. The V and J ends lost 3 bases and 4 bases respectively, with 12 bases between them. The CDR3 is made up of 15 amino acids. Germline loops: CDR1 SEHNR, CDR2 FQNEAQ (reference sequence).

The chain employs TRBV7-9 and TRBJ1-4; tentative D call: TRBD1 (6 bases). The clonotype originates from a woman aged 30 to 39 in good health and CMV-seropositive. The sample taken for sequencing was PBMCs. CDR3 nucleotides: TGTGCCAGCAGCTTGGGGGGGGCTGGTAATGAAAAACTGTTTTTT. Translated, it gives CASSLGGAGNEKLFF.